One sample yielded the 29 T cell receptor beta chains listed below, sequenced in a study of cytomegalovirus exposure and HLA in healthy donors. The PCR made use of 60 Vbeta and 13 Jbeta primers. Using immunoSEQ multiplex PCR, the repertoire was profiled, and TCRdb retains in-frame clones only, with some absent. The sample yields around 63,000 clones, approximately 80% seen once. Sequences were obtained from PBMCs. Receptors were obtained from a woman in her 30s in good health and CMV-seronegative.

The chain combines TRBV28 with TRBJ1-1; no definite D call. Trimming pared 2 bases from V and 0 bases from J, leaving 10 bases between. Germline V CDR1 and CDR2: MDHEN, SYDVKM. This CDR3 spans 15 amino acids. The CDR3 DNA sequence: TGTGCCAGCAGTTTAGAAATTCAGATGAACACTGAAGCTTTCTTT. It codes for CASSLEIQMNTEAFF. Filled out from reference TRBV28 and TRBJ1-1, the complete variable domain reads DVKVTQSSRYLVKRTGEKVFLECVQDMDHENMFWYRQDPGLGLRLIYFSYDVKMKEKGDIPEGYSVSREKKERFSLILESASTNQTSMYLCASSLEIQMNTEAFFGQGTRLTVV.

This clone came up a few times. The rearrangement joins TRBV29-1 to TRBJ2-5, with 9 bases lining up with TRBD2. Germline V gene lookup returns CDR1 SQVTM and CDR2 ANQGSEA. The V and J ends lost 4 bases and 1 base, in that order; junction bases with no gene match: 4. The CDR3 contains 14 residues. DNA of the CDR3: TGCAGCGTTGGGCTAGCGGGGAGCCAAGAGACCCAGTACTTC. Translated: CSVGLAGSQETQYF.

The sample holds one count of this clone. CDR3 loop: CASSLEGQGIRQYF. The CDR3 DNA reads as TGTGCCAGCAGCTTAGAGGGACAGGGAATCCGGCAGTACTTC. V is TRBV7-2 and J is TRBJ2-7; 9 bases map to TRBD1. This CDR3 has 14 amino acids. After removal of 1 base from V and 9 bases from J, the junction contained 7 bases not matched to a gene. Per the germline V gene, CDR1 is SGHTA and CDR2 is FQGNSA.

The gene calls are TRBV9 and TRBJ2-1, with D perhaps matching TRBD2 (6 bases). Looked up from germline, CDR1 is SGDLS and CDR2 is YYNGEE. V lost 0 bases and J lost 1, with 11 bases in between. This CDR3 is built from 16 residues. The CDR3 loop reads CASSVEPGLSYNEQFF. Here the CDR3 DNA reads TGTGCCAGCAGCGTAGAACCGGGACTGTCCTACAATGAGCAGTTCTTC.

This chain joins TRBV11-3 and TRBJ1-5, with D possibly matching TRBD1 (5 bases). The CDR3 is 15 amino acids. Germline V CDR1 and CDR2: SGHNT, YENEEA. V lost 3 bases and J lost 3, with 12 bases in between. The CDR3: CASSFSDSNNQPQHF. CDR3 DNA: TGTGCCAGCAGCTTCAGTGACAGTAACAATCAGCCCCAGCATTTT.

The chain has TRBV7-8 and TRBJ2-2; 12 bases line up with TRBD2. Trimming at V came to 4 bases and at J to 4 bases, leaving 4 bases not matched to a gene. Germline V gene data show CDR1 as SGHVS and CDR2 as FQNEAQ. The CDR3 loop spans 16 amino acids. CDR3 bases: TGTGCCAGCAGCTCACTAGCGGGGGGCCGCACCGGGGAGCTGTTTTTT. Its protein product is CASSSLAGGRTGELFF.

The rearrangement uses TRBV28 and TRBJ2-2, with D tentatively TRBD1 (5 bases). From germline, CDR1 is MDHEN and CDR2 SYDVKM. Trimming took 6 bases from V and 4 from J, leaving 9 bases between them. This CDR3 spans 13 amino acids. The CDR3 DNA reads as TGTGCCAGCAGACCGCAGGGCACCGGGGAGCTGTTTTTT. It codes for CASRPQGTGELFF. Supplemented by reference TRBV28 and TRBJ2-2, the full variable domain reads DVKVTQSSRYLVKRTGEKVFLECVQDMDHENMFWYRQDPGLGLRLIYFSYDVKMKEKGDIPEGYSVSREKKERFSLILESASTNQTSMYLCASRPQGTGELFFGEGSRLTVL.

This clone was seen only a few times. J is TRBJ1-2 and V is TRBV2; 10 bases map to TRBD1. With 8 bases clipped from V and 12 bases from J, the junction kept 12 bases outside the gene matches. The CDR3 is made up of 13 amino acids. Germline V gene lookup returns CDR1 SNHLY and CDR2 FYNNEI. CDR3 residues: CASEGQGPPKNTF. The CDR3 DNA reads TGTGCCAGCGAGGGACAGGGGCCGCCAAAGAACACCTTC.

On this clone itself: Sequence at one end of the junction differs from germline and may be a read error. V usage is TRBV7-9 and J usage is TRBJ2-6, with 10 nucleotides matching TRBD1. CDR3 size: 17 residues. Germline assignment: CDR1 SEHNR and CDR2 FQNEAQ (reference sequence). CDR3 loop: CSSSRDRGTSGANVLTF. CDR3 coding DNA: TGTTCCAGCAGCAGGGACAGGGGCACCTCTGGGGCCAACGTCCTGACTTTC.

This clone came up once. This chain uses TRBV19 with TRBJ1-5; no firm D call. Deletions cut 6 bases from V and 1 base from J, with 13 bases between. The CDR3 runs to 15 residues. Per the germline V gene, CDR1 is LNHDA and CDR2 is SQIVND (reference sequence). This CDR3 is CASSLSSLSNQPQHF. For the CDR3, the DNA is TGTGCCAGTAGCCTGTCCAGTCTGAGCAATCAGCCCCAGCATTTT.

In its sample, this clone was seen once. The chain uses TRBV9 and TRBJ2-2; 7 nucleotides agree with TRBD2. The germline V gene has CDR1 SGDLS and CDR2 YYNGEE. This CDR3 region has 16 residues. J lost 3 bases, V lost 0 bases, and 5 bases had no gene match. CDR3 loop: CASSVVSGGYTGELFF. In nucleotides, the CDR3 is TGTGCCAGCAGCGTAGTGTCCGGGGGGTACACCGGGGAGCTGTTTTTT.

The chain recombines TRBV29-1 with TRBJ2-5, with D possibly matching TRBD1 (5 bases). V dropped 4 bases and J dropped 4 bases, with 7 bases sitting between them. CDR1 is SQVTM and CDR2 is ANQGSEA in the germline V gene. The CDR3 has 11 residues. The CDR3 coding sequence is TGCAGCGTTGTGGACACAGAGACCCAGTACTTC. It translates to CSVVDTETQYF.

This rearrangement joins TRBV7-2 to TRBJ2-4, with D uncertain. This CDR3 spans 14 amino acids. Deletions cut 4 bases from V and 1 base from J, with 8 bases between. The germline V gene encodes CDR1 SGHTA and CDR2 FQGNSA. This CDR3 is CASSSDGAKNIQYF. The CDR3 DNA reads TGTGCCAGCAGCTCCGACGGGGCCAAAAACATTCAGTACTTC.

V and J are TRBV9 and TRBJ2-7, with 13 bases lining up with TRBD2. The V gene's germline CDR1 is SGDLS and CDR2 YYNGEE. V was clipped by 0 bases and J by 7 bases; unmatched bases: 4. CDR3 length: 15 residues. The CDR3 loop is CASSVGGTSGDEQYF. The CDR3 DNA reads TGTGCCAGCAGCGTAGGGGGGACTAGCGGGGATGAGCAGTACTTC.

V and J are TRBV2 and TRBJ2-3, with 11 bases matching TRBD2. Germline CDR1 and CDR2: SNHLY and FYNNEI. The CDR3 loop spans 17 amino acids. J lost 2 bases, V lost 0 bases, and 4 bases had no gene match. As DNA, the CDR3 is TGTGCCAGCAGTGAAGCCCGACTAGCGGGGACCACAGATACGCAGTATTTT. Protein sequence: CASSEARLAGTTDTQYF.

The J gene is TRBJ2-5, the V gene TRBV10-1; 9 bases are shared with TRBD1. The CDR3 is 15 amino acids. The germline CDR1 and CDR2 sequences are WNHNN and SYGVQD (reference sequence). V shed 2 bases and J 3 bases; nucleotides not matched to a gene: 4. The CDR3 is CASSESRTGEETQYF. For the CDR3, the DNA is TGCGCCAGCAGTGAGAGTCGGACAGGGGAAGAGACCCAGTACTTC.

V usage is TRBV7-2 and J usage is TRBJ1-2, with D perhaps matching TRBD1 (6 bases). This CDR3 is built from 14 residues. V dropped 7 bases and J dropped 0 bases, with 12 bases sitting between them. CDR1 is SGHTA, CDR2 FQGNSA, per germline. CDR3 sequence reads: CASNAQGTNYGYTF. As DNA, the CDR3 is TGTGCCAGCAACGCTCAGGGGACTAACTATGGCTACACCTTC.

V gene TRBV5-1 combines with J gene TRBJ2-4, with TRBD1 as a possible D gene (6 bases). CDR1 SGHRS and CDR2 YFSETQ come from the germline V gene. The CDR3 consists of 15 residues. The ends were cut back, 4 bases at V and 5 bases at J, with 16 bases in the middle. CDR3 protein: CASSPGQLFENIQYF. CDR3 DNA sequence: TGCGCCAGCAGCCCCGGACAGTTATTTGAAAACATTCAGTACTTC.

The chain has TRBV6-1 and TRBJ2-5; 7 bases are a match to TRBD2. Near its end, the DNA agrees better with TRBJ2-7, so the J call may be wrong. The CDR3 contains 14 residues. The germline gives CDR1 MNHNS, CDR2 SASEGT. The CDR3 coding sequence is TGTGCCAGCAGCGAACTCAGCGGGAACTACGAGCAGTACTTC. It encodes CASSELSGNYEQYF.

V gene TRBV19 combines with J gene TRBJ2-7; TRBD2 aligns across 7 bases. The CDR3 covers 15 residues. Germline trimming cut 1 base from V and 0 bases from J; bases unmatched to any gene: 3. Looked up from germline, CDR1 is LNHDA and CDR2 is SQIVND (reference sequence). The CDR3: CASSIVGGSSYEQYF. The CDR3 DNA reads TGTGCCAGTAGTATAGTCGGGGGGAGCTCCTACGAGCAGTACTTC.

The chain joins TRBV7-2 to TRBJ1-4; 8 bases agree with TRBD1. With V trimmed by 5 bases and J by 7 bases, 9 bases remained unmatched. This CDR3 spans 15 amino acids. From germline, CDR1 is SGHTA and CDR2 FQGNSA. In nucleotides, the CDR3 is TGTGCCAGCAGCCTGTCCGGGACAGGTGGTGAAAAACTGTTTTTT. Its translation is CASSLSGTGGEKLFF.

The J gene is TRBJ1-2, the V gene TRBV27; tentatively, D is TRBD1 (5 bases). Looked up from germline, CDR1 is MNHEY and CDR2 is SMNVEV (reference sequence). The CDR3 runs to 14 residues. The V gene lost 2 bases and the J gene lost 3 bases, with 10 bases spanning the gap. CDR3 in DNA: TGTGCCAGCAGTTTAGATCGGGGGGACTATGGCTACACCTTC. This sequence encodes CASSLDRGDYGYTF.

The genes are TRBV4-1 and TRBJ2-2; TRBD2 aligns across 11 bases. The CDR3 covers 16 residues. Germline V gene sequence: CDR1 MGHRA, CDR2 YSYEKL. After removal of 3 bases from V and 4 bases from J, the junction contained 4 bases not matched to a gene. CDR3 amino acids: CASSHIGTSGTGELFF. CDR3 sequence (DNA): TGCGCCAGCAGCCATATCGGGACTAGCGGCACCGGGGAGCTGTTTTTT.

This clone was observed a handful of times. The chain combines TRBV27 with TRBJ2-7, with 9 positions matching TRBD1. CDR1 and CDR2 from the germline V gene are MNHEY and SMNVEV (reference sequence). This CDR3 spans 15 amino acids. J lost 3 bases, V lost 5 bases, and 8 bases had no gene match. CDR3 DNA sequence: TGTGCCAGCAGTATATTCTCGGGACAGGGCTACGAGCAGTACTTC. Translated, it gives CASSIFSGQGYEQYF.

The rearrangement joins TRBV7-9 to TRBJ1-1, with 7 bases aligning to TRBD1. The CDR3 contains 13 residues. V gave up 5 bases and J gave up 6 bases; unmatched junction bases: 6. Germline V gene sequence: CDR1 SEHNR, CDR2 FQNEAQ (reference sequence). The CDR3 coding sequence is TGTGCCAGCAGCAAGGACAGGAAAGCTGAAGCTTTCTTT. The encoded protein is CASSKDRKAEAFF.

CDR3 DNA sequence: TGTGCCAGCAGAGCAACAGGGAACCAGCCCCAGCATTTT. Translation: CASRATGNQPQHF. The V and J genes are TRBV6-5 and TRBJ1-5; perhaps TRBD1 as D (6 bases). The V gene's germline CDR1 is MNHEY and CDR2 SVGAGI. This CDR3 is 13 amino acids long. Deletions cut 6 bases from V and 7 bases from J, with 13 bases between.

Only a few counts were recorded for this clone. The rearrangement joins TRBV6-5 to TRBJ1-4, with TRBD1 as a possible D gene (6 bases). The germline CDR1 and CDR2 sequences are MNHEY and SVGAGI. The V end was cut by 7 bases, the J end by 0 bases, with 12 bases between. There are 15 residues in the CDR3. CDR3 in DNA: TGTGCCAGCACTCAAGGGGGTGCAACTAATGAAAAACTGTTTTTT. It translates to CASTQGGATNEKLFF.

The chain employs TRBV4-3 and TRBJ2-3; TRBD2 matches at 7 bases. V lost 0 bases to trimming and J lost 1 base; unmatched junction nucleotides: 10. CDR3 size: 18 residues. Germline V gene data show CDR1 as LGHNA and CDR2 as YSLEER. The CDR3 region has the DNA TGCGCCAGCAGCCAAGATCCAAGCGGGGATAGAGGCACAGATACGCAGTATTTT. This encodes CASSQDPSGDRGTDTQYF.

This chain links TRBV7-2 with TRBJ1-1, with D tentatively TRBD1 (6 bases). Germline V gene data show CDR1 as SGHTA and CDR2 as FQGNSA. Trimming shortened V by 3 bases and J by 1 base, and 15 bases separated the two germline ends. The CDR3 has 16 residues. CDR3 coding DNA: TGTGCCAGCAGCTTGCACGCAGGACAGTCGAACACTGAAGCTTTCTTT. Translation: CASSLHAGQSNTEAFF. The full variable domain, completed using reference TRBV7-2 and TRBJ1-1, is GAGVSQSPSNKVTEKGKDVELRCDPISGHTALYWYRQSLGQGLEFLIYFQGNSAPDKSGLPSDRFSAERTGGSVSTLTIQRTQQEDSAVYLCASSLHAGQSNTEAFFGQGTRLTVV.